The 21 T cell receptor beta chains in this list originate from one sample, sequenced in a study of T cells in Graves' hyperthyroidism and ophthalmopathy. Researchers took RNA transcripts and amplified the TCR beta CDR3 regions from them. A first-round RT-PCR of the TCR CDR3 used the HTBI primer set. Using its own MiXCR run on the multiplex PCR reads, TCRdb lists one record per CDR3 protein. The table has hundreds of thousands of distinct CDR3 sequences, around 20% seen once. What was sequenced was blood. All receptors come from a man aged 35 to 55 with Graves' ophthalmopathy.

The chain carries TRBV27 and TRBJ2-5; TRBD2 aligns across 9 bases. CDR3 size: 15 residues. V dropped 4 bases and J dropped 4; count of bases not matched to a gene: 7. Germline CDR1 reads MNHEY; CDR2 reads SMNVEV (reference sequence). CDR3 nucleotide sequence: TGTGCCAGCAGTTGGAAACTAGCGGGTGTAGAGACCCAGTACTTC. Translation gives CASSWKLAGVETQYF.

This clonotype was observed a few times. The chain couples TRBV12-3 or TRBV12-4 to TRBJ2-7; perhaps TRBD1 as D (5 bases). V lost 4 bases and J 4 bases, leaving 11 bases between the germline ends. The CDR3 loop spans 13 amino acids. The CDR3 coding sequence is TGTGCCAGCAGTTATACAGGATTTTACGAGCAGTACTTC. It is translated as CASSYTGFYEQYF.

The chain joins TRBV20-1 to TRBJ2-1; 12 nucleotides match TRBD2. The CDR3 has 16 residues. The V segment lost 0 bases and the J segment 9 bases; nucleotides outside the gene matches: 9. CDR1 and CDR2 from the germline V gene are DFQATT and SNEGSKA (reference sequence). CDR3 amino acids: CSARDIASGRGIEQFF. The CDR3 bases are TGCAGTGCTAGAGATATTGCTAGCGGGAGGGGTATTGAGCAGTTCTTC.

V gene TRBV11-2 combines with J gene TRBJ2-2, with a tentative D call TRBD2 (6 bases). From germline, CDR1 is SGHAT and CDR2 FQNNGV. V gave up 6 bases and J gave up 1 base, with 18 bases separating them. This CDR3 spans 17 amino acids. This CDR3 reads CASSPRGLGQNTGELFF. The CDR3 DNA sequence: TGTGCCAGCAGTCCAAGGGGACTTGGCCAGAACACCGGGGAGCTGTTTTTT.

The chain employs TRBV20-1 and TRBJ1-3, with D tentatively TRBD1 (5 bases). The CDR3 is 16 residues long. CDR1 and CDR2 (germline): DFQATT, SNEGSKA (reference sequence). The germline V and J ends were trimmed by 0 bases and 7 bases, with 19 bases remaining between them. The CDR3 nucleotides read TGCAGTGCTAGAGATAAATCGTCAGGCTGGGGGAACACCATATATTTT. Its protein product is CSARDKSSGWGNTIYF.

In this sample, this clonotype turned up many times. The V gene is TRBV28, the J gene TRBJ1-6; TRBD1 might be the D (6 bases). CDR3 size: 17 residues. In germline, CDR1 is MDHEN, CDR2 SYDVKM. Trimming shortened V by 3 bases and J by 13 bases, and 25 bases separated the two germline ends. CDR3 nucleotides: TGTGCCAGCAGTTTTGGGGGGCGCGACATCTCCGGGGGGCCCCTCCACTTT. It yields the protein CASSFGGRDISGGPLHF.

The CDR3 DNA follows: TGTGCCAGTAGTCCGGACATTAATCAGCCCCAGCATTTT. Translating it yields CASSPDINQPQHF. The rearrangement links TRBV19 to TRBJ1-5; D possibly corresponds to TRBD1 (5 bases). The V gene's germline CDR1 is LNHDA and CDR2 SQIVND (reference sequence). The CDR3 is 13 amino acids. V was cut by 5 bases and J by 4 bases, with 9 bases left in between. Filled out from reference TRBV19 and TRBJ1-5, the complete variable domain reads DGGITQSPKYLFRKEGQNVTLSCEQNLNHDAMYWYRQDPGQGLRLIYYSQIVNDFQKGDIAEGYSVSREKKESFPLTVTSAQKNPTAFYLCASSPDINQPQHFGDGTRLSIL.

Only a few counts were recorded for this clonotype. CDR3 sequence reads: CASSHRLGYQETQYF. In DNA, the CDR3 is TGTGCCAGCAGCCACCGTCTAGGTTACCAAGAGACCCAGTACTTC. The J gene is TRBJ2-5, the V gene TRBV3-1; D unresolved. With 3 bases removed from V and 0 bases from J, the gap between germline ends came to 11 bases. The CDR3 extends over 15 amino acids. The germline CDR1 and CDR2 sequences are LGHDT and YNNKEL (reference sequence).

The chain is built from TRBV19 and TRBJ2-6; TRBD1 aligns across 8 bases. This CDR3 has 19 residues. CDR1 is LNHDA and CDR2 is SQIVND in the germline V gene (reference sequence). V gave up 2 bases and J gave up 0 bases; unmatched junction bases: 9. The CDR3 spells CASSIIRGRGPSGANVLTF. The DNA for the CDR3 is TGTGCCAGTAGTATAATCAGGGGGCGCGGGCCCTCTGGGGCCAACGTCCTGACTTTC.

V usage is TRBV12-3 or TRBV12-4 and J usage is TRBJ1-2, with D possibly being TRBD1 (5 bases). The CDR3 has 14 residues. V was clipped by 1 base and J by 4 bases, with 10 bases between them. The CDR3 region has the DNA TGTGCCAGCAGTTTAGGTCGGAGGGGCTATGGCTACACCTTC. Its protein product is CASSLGRRGYGYTF.

This clonotype was detected many times. The chain is built from TRBV18 and TRBJ2-7, with D uncertain. Trimming took 1 base from V and 1 from J, leaving 5 bases between them. This CDR3 has 13 residues. Germline CDR1 KGHSH, CDR2 LQKENI. The CDR3 bases are TGTGCCAGCTCACCACAAGGGTCCTACGAGCAGTACTTC. As protein: CASSPQGSYEQYF.

The chain combines TRBV20-1 with TRBJ2-7, with 9 bases identical to TRBD2. The CDR3 totals 13 residues. Germline trimming cut 3 bases from V and 5 bases from J; bases unmatched to any gene: 5. In germline, CDR1 is DFQATT, CDR2 SNEGSKA (reference sequence). The CDR3 DNA reads as TGCAGTGCTAGTCTGCTAGCGGGGAACGAGCAGTACTTC. Its translation is CSASLLAGNEQYF.

The chain links TRBV24-1 to TRBJ2-1; 10 bases are shared with TRBD2. From germline, CDR1 is KGHDR and CDR2 SFDVKD. V was pared by 2 bases and J by 0 bases, with 6 bases of the junction left unmatched. There are 18 residues in the CDR3. This CDR3 is CATSDWGTSVSSYNEQFF. Here the CDR3 DNA reads TGTGCCACCAGTGATTGGGGGACTAGCGTGAGCTCCTACAATGAGCAGTTCTTC.

The CDR3 DNA is TGTGCCAGCAGTTACGTCGGGAGCTCTGGAAACACCATATATTTT. Amino acid sequence: CASSYVGSSGNTIYF. The chain is built from TRBV6-2 or TRBV6-3 and TRBJ1-3; D is unresolved. The germline gives CDR1 MNHEY, CDR2 SVGEGT. The CDR3 is 15 amino acids. V was pared by 2 bases and J by 0 bases, with 8 bases between.

This clonotype was detected only a few times. The V gene is TRBV4-3, the J gene TRBJ2-7; TRBD2 agrees at 8 bases. The germline V gene has CDR1 LGHNA and CDR2 YSLEER. V trimming: 0 bases; J trimming: 3 bases; junction bases outside the gene matches: 7. This CDR3 has 16 residues. DNA of the CDR3: TGCGCCAGCAGCCAAGATCATAGCGGGGTCTTCTACGAGCAGTACTTC. The encoded protein is CASSQDHSGVFYEQYF.

The CDR3: CASSLFRVEKLFF. Written as DNA, the CDR3 is TGTGCCAGCAGTTTATTCCGGGTGGAAAAACTGTTTTTT. V is TRBV12-3 or TRBV12-4 and J is TRBJ1-4; unclear D gene. Trimming cost V 2 bases and J 8 bases, with 9 bases left between them. The CDR3 consists of 13 residues.

V gene TRBV30 combines with J gene TRBJ1-5; a weak D match, TRBD1 (5 bases). V dropped 4 bases and J dropped 3 bases, with 16 bases sitting between them. The CDR3 has 15 residues. In germline, CDR1 is GTSNPN, CDR2 SVGIG (reference sequence). CDR3 nucleotides: TGTGCCTGGAAGGCGCAGGGCCAGATCAATCAGCCCCAGCATTTT. Encoded protein: CAWKAQGQINQPQHF.

This clonotype was detected ten times or more. The V and J genes are TRBV28 and TRBJ2-1; D gene ambiguous. The CDR3 is 14 amino acids. Trimming left V 7 bases short and J 0 bases short, with 10 bases between. Germline values: CDR1 MDHEN, CDR2 SYDVKM. The CDR3 DNA reads TGTGCCAGCAAAGTCTTAGGCTCCTACAATGAGCAGTTCTTC. Protein product: CASKVLGSYNEQFF.

This clonotype has at least ten counts. This chain connects TRBV12-3 or TRBV12-4 to TRBJ2-1, with 9 bases fitting TRBD2. The CDR3 consists of 17 residues. J gave up 4 bases and V 1 base, and 8 bases lay outside the gene matches. Here the CDR3 DNA reads TGTGCCAGCAGTTTAGAGGCCGGCGGGGGGGCTTACAATGAGCAGTTCTTC. Translated: CASSLEAGGGAYNEQFF.

The chain links TRBV7-3 to TRBJ2-6, with 9 bases that match TRBD1. This CDR3 is 18 amino acids long. V was pared by 5 bases and J by 4 bases, with 12 bases of the junction left unmatched. The germline V gene encodes CDR1 SGHTA and CDR2 FQGTGA. CDR3 loop: CASSLTGGRSLGANVLTF. DNA of the CDR3: TGTGCCAGCAGCCTGACAGGGGGGAGATCTCTGGGGGCCAACGTCCTGACTTTC.

This clonotype was counted at least ten times. The V gene is TRBV12-3 or TRBV12-4, the J gene TRBJ2-1; TRBD1 agrees at 8 bases. The ends lost 6 bases at V and 3 bases at J; junction bases unmatched: 7. This CDR3 comprises 15 residues. The CDR3 protein is CASRGTGLGYNEQFF. CDR3 nucleotide sequence: TGTGCCAGCAGAGGGACAGGTCTAGGCTACAATGAGCAGTTCTTC.